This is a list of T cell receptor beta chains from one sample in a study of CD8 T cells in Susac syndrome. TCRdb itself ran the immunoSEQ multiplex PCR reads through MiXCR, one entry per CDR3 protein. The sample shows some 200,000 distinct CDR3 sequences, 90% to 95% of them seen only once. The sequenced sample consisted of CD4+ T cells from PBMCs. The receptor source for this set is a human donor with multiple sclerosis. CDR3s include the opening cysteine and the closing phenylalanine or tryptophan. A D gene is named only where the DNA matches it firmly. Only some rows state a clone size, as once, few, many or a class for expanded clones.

DNA: TGCAGCGTCCCGGGGTTTTCTGGCTACACCTTC
CDR3: CSVPGFSGYTF
V: TRBV29-1
J: TRBJ1-2
size: .
D: .

DNA: TGTGCCTGCCTCCTCGGGGGACAGGGCTATGGCTACACCTTC
CDR3: CACLLGGQGYGYTF
V: TRBV30
J: TRBJ1-2
size: .
D: TRBD1

DNA: TGTGCCTGGAGCCACAATGTAGGACCCGGGGAGCTGTTTTTT
CDR3: CAWSHNVGPGELFF
V: TRBV30
J: TRBJ2-2
size: .
D: .

DNA: TGCAGTGCTAGCGTGGGGGTTGGTTCACCCCTCCACTTT
CDR3: CSASVGVGSPLHF
V: TRBV20-1
J: TRBJ1-6
size: .
D: .

DNA: TGTGCCAGCAGCGCCGGGGGCGGGAGTACTGAAGCTTTCTTT
CDR3: CASSAGGGSTEAFF
V: TRBV9
J: TRBJ1-1
size: .
D: .

DNA: TGCAGTGCTAGAGGGCGCCATGAGCAGTTCTTC
CDR3: CSARGRHEQFF
V: TRBV20-1
J: TRBJ2-1
size: .
D: .

DNA: TGTGCCACCAGGAGCTCCTACAATGAGCAGTTCTTC
CDR3: CATRSSYNEQFF
V: TRBV24-1
J: TRBJ2-1
size: .
D: .

DNA: TGTGCCAGCAGCTCCGAGGCAGGAGATGGCTACACCTTC
CDR3: CASSSEAGDGYTF
V: TRBV5-4
J: TRBJ1-2
size: .
D: .

DNA: TGCAGTGCTATGGACACCAATGGGCACGAGCAGTACTTC
CDR3: CSAMDTNGHEQYF
V: TRBV20-1
J: TRBJ2-7
size: .
D: .

DNA: TGTGCCAGCAGCCATTCAGGGGCAGATACGCAGTATTTT
CDR3: CASSHSGADTQYF
V: TRBV14
J: TRBJ2-3
size: .
D: .

DNA: TGTGCCAGCAGCTTCTATCTAGCTGGGGCCAACGTCCTGACTTTC
CDR3: CASSFYLAGANVLTF
V: TRBV7-2
J: TRBJ2-6
size: .
D: .

DNA: TGCAGCGCCCTAAGGACAGGACAAGCTTTCTTT
CDR3: CSALRTGQAFF
V: TRBV29-1
J: TRBJ1-1
size: .
D: TRBD1

DNA: TGCAGCGTTGGGGACGGATGGGGTATGAACACTGAAGCTTTCTTT
CDR3: CSVGDGWGMNTEAFF
V: TRBV29-1
J: TRBJ1-1
size: .
D: .

DNA: TGTGCCAGCAGCCCGCGGCAGGGAGGAAACATTCAGTACTTC
CDR3: CASSPRQGGNIQYF
V: TRBV14
J: TRBJ2-4
size: .
D: .

DNA: TGTGCCGGTGCGGGAGTCCGTTTAGGGTACGAGCAGTACTTC
CDR3: CAGAGVRLGYEQYF
V: TRBV30
J: TRBJ2-7
size: .
D: TRBD2

DNA: TGTGCCAGCAGCGGACAGGCCCCCTACAATGAGCAGTTCTTC
CDR3: CASSGQAPYNEQFF
V: TRBV12-3/TRBV12-4
J: TRBJ2-1
size: .
D: TRBD1

DNA: TGTGCCGGCGGGTCAGGGAACACAGATACGCAGTATTTT
CDR3: CAGGSGNTDTQYF
V: TRBV5-4
J: TRBJ2-3
size: .
D: .

DNA: TGTGCCAGCAGCCTCGGACAGCGACTGGAGGAGCAGTACTTC
CDR3: CASSLGQRLEEQYF
V: TRBV7-9
J: TRBJ2-7
size: .
D: .

DNA: TGTGCCAGTAGTGGGCAGGGTGGCAATCAGCCCCAGCATTTT
CDR3: CASSGQGGNQPQHF
V: TRBV19
J: TRBJ1-5
size: few
D: .

DNA: TGTGCCAGCAGTTTCAACACCGACACCGGGGAGCTGTTTTTT
CDR3: CASSFNTDTGELFF
V: TRBV12-3/TRBV12-4
J: TRBJ2-2
size: .
D: .

DNA: TGTGCCAGCAGTCCTACCGGGGGTCAGCCCCAGCATTTT
CDR3: CASSPTGGQPQHF
V: TRBV27
J: TRBJ1-5
size: .
D: .

DNA: TGTGCCTCTCGGGGGGTTCAAAACACTGAAGCTTTCTTT
CDR3: CASRGVQNTEAFF
V: TRBV12-3/TRBV12-4
J: TRBJ1-1
size: once
D: .

DNA: TGTGCCAGCAGCTCGACAGGGGGGGACACCGGGGAGCTGTTTTTT
CDR3: CASSSTGGDTGELFF
V: TRBV7-9
J: TRBJ2-2
size: .
D: TRBD1

DNA: TGTGCCAGCAGTTTAATGACGGGAATTAATTCACCCCTCCACTTT
CDR3: CASSLMTGINSPLHF
V: TRBV27
J: TRBJ1-6
size: .
D: .

DNA: TGCAGCGTTCTAGACGGTCCTATGAACACTGAAGCTTTCTTT
CDR3: CSVLDGPMNTEAFF
V: TRBV29-1
J: TRBJ1-1
size: .
D: .

DNA: TGTGCCAGCAGCATTCCTCGAACGGCCCAGTACTTC
CDR3: CASSIPRTAQYF
V: TRBV28
J: TRBJ2-5
size: .
D: .

DNA: TGTGCCAGCAGCGTAGGTAAGGACCTTCACTACGAGCAGTACTTC
CDR3: CASSVGKDLHYEQYF
V: TRBV9
J: TRBJ2-7
size: .
D: .

DNA: TGCAGCGTTGACAGGGGGCAAGAGACCCAGTACTTC
CDR3: CSVDRGQETQYF
V: TRBV29-1
J: TRBJ2-5
size: .
D: TRBD1

DNA: TGTGCCTGGCATGCCGAGGGAACGGGCCAGCCCCAGCATTTT
CDR3: CAWHAEGTGQPQHF
V: TRBV30
J: TRBJ1-5
size: .
D: .

DNA: TGCGCCAGCAGCACCACTAGCACAGATACGCAGTATTTT
CDR3: CASSTTSTDTQYF
V: TRBV23-1
J: TRBJ2-3
size: .
D: .

DNA: TGTGCCAGCAGCCCCCCGGCGGGATCCACAGATACGCAGTATTTT
CDR3: CASSPPAGSTDTQYF
V: TRBV9
J: TRBJ2-3
size: .
D: .

DNA: TGTGCCAGCAGCGTCGGGACTAGCGGCCGTACCTACAATGAGCAGTTCTTC
CDR3: CASSVGTSGRTYNEQFF
V: TRBV9
J: TRBJ2-1
size: .
D: TRBD2

DNA: TGTGCCACGAGAGGTGAGGTGAACACTGAAGCTTTCTTT
CDR3: CATRGEVNTEAFF
V: TRBV24-1
J: TRBJ1-1
size: .
D: .

DNA: TGCGCCAGCAAGGAGGATACCTACAATGAGCAGTTCTTC
CDR3: CASKEDTYNEQFF
V: TRBV5-1
J: TRBJ2-1
size: .
D: .

DNA: TGTGCCAGCAGAAATATAGGAGGGACAGATGAGCAGTTCTTC
CDR3: CASRNIGGTDEQFF
V: TRBV13
J: TRBJ2-1
size: .
D: .